This T cell receptor beta chain was identified in a study of T-cell memory formation after mild COVID-19. Whole-study results and caveats: Day 15 to 85 contractors were CD4/CD8 balanced; later expanders leaned CD4+. Those CD4+ clones that contracted were mainly in CM and EM (CD8+ ones in EMRA). In pre-infection memory, a portion of responding clones appeared, which suggested that cross-reactive memory joined.

The CDR3 runs 13 residues. Trimming took 4 bases from V and 4 from J, leaving 10 bases between them. Germline V lookup: CDR1 KGHSH, CDR2 LQKENI. TCRdb fed the 5' RACE reads into MiXCR, producing one record per CDR3 protein. The sample shows some 130,000 distinct CDR3 sequences, 15% to 20% of them seen only once. In regard to this clonotype: Its target is not known.

The sequence was collected from a man aged 18 to 30 who had mild COVID-19 (a few samples of this study predate the infection). Cell type and time point are not known. Sequenced: PBMCs or a T cell subset sorted from them (not recorded which). The chain has TRBV18 and TRBJ1-1, with D hard to call. The CDR3 nucleotides are TGTGCCAGCTCACGTGCTGGTGGCACTGAAGCTTTCTTT. Protein sequence: CASSRAGGTEAFF.